This T cell receptor beta chain is from a study of cytomegalovirus exposure and HLA in healthy donors. PCR involved 60 Vbeta and 13 Jbeta primers. Generated by immunoSEQ multiplex PCR, the TCRdb table keeps only in-frame clones and is missing some. The sample carries approximately 170,000 clones, roughly 79% recorded once. CDR3 length equals 14 residues. V was shortened by 0 bases and J by 4 bases, with 10 bases between the two germline ends. The germline V gene encodes CDR1 SGHRS and CDR2 YFSETQ. Sequenced material: PBMCs. The receptor comes from a man in his forties in good health and CMV-seronegative. The chain couples TRBV5-1 to TRBJ1-2, with unresolved D. The CDR3 sequence: CASSLAEGIYGYTF. The CDR3 coding sequence is TGCGCCAGCAGCTTGGCAGAGGGAATCTATGGCTACACCTTC.